This entry concerns a single T cell receptor beta chain. The antigen is unknown. TCRdb's table, derived via immunoSEQ multiplex PCR, lists solely in-frame clones and lacks some. This sample has more than 150,000 clones, with approximately 90% found just once. This sample stems from a study of T cell responses to AZD1222 COVID-19 vaccine. Findings of the study overall: There were vaccine-associated CD4 TCRs across spike, dominant at 160-218 and 743-854.

The CDR3 sequence is 11 residues long. V was trimmed by 7 bases and J by 11 bases, leaving 14 bases between them. The gene calls are TRBV12-3 or TRBV12-4 and TRBJ1-2, with D unclear. Here the sequenced sample was peripheral blood, taken on day 0 of AZD1222 vaccination. This TCR came from an adult in good health. The CDR3 nucleotides read TGTGCCAGCACCGCTCTGGGAATTTACACCTTC. It yields the protein CASTALGIYTF.